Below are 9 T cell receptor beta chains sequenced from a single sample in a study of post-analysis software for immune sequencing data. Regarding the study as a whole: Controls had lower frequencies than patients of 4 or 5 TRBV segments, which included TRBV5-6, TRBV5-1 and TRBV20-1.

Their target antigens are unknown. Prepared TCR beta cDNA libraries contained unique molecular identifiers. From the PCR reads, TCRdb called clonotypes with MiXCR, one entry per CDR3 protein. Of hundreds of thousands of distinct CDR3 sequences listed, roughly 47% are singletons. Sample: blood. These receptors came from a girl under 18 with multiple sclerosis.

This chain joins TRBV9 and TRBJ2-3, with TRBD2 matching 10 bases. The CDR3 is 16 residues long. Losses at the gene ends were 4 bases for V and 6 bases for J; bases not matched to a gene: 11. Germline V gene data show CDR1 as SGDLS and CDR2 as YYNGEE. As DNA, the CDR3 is TGTGCCAGCAGCCCAGCGGGTAGCGGGAGGACGGATACGCAGTATTTT. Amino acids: CASSPAGSGRTDTQYF.

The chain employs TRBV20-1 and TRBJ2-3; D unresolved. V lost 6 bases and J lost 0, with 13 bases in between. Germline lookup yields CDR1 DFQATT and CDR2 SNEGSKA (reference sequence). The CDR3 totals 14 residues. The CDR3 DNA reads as TGCAGTGCAACGGATTCCGCTAGCACAGATACGCAGTATTTT. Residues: CSATDSASTDTQYF.

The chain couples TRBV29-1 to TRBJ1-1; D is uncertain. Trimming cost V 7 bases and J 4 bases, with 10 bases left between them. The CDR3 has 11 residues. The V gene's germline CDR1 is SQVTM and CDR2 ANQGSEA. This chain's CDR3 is CSGLLGTEAFF. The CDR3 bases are TGCAGCGGGCTTTTGGGCACTGAAGCTTTCTTT.

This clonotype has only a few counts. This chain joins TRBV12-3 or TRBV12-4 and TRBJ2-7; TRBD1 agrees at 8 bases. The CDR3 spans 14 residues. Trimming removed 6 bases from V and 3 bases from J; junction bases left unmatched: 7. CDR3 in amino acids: CASSHGQGDYEQYF. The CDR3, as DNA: TGTGCCAGCAGCCACGGACAGGGCGACTACGAGCAGTACTTC.

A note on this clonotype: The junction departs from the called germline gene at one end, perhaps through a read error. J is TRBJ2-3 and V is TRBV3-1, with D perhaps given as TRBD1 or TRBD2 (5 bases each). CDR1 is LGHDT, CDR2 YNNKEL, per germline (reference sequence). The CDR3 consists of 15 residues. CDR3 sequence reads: CAGSQLGGTIYTQYF. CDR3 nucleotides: TGTGCCGGCAGCCAACTGGGTGGGACGATTTATACGCAGTATTTT.

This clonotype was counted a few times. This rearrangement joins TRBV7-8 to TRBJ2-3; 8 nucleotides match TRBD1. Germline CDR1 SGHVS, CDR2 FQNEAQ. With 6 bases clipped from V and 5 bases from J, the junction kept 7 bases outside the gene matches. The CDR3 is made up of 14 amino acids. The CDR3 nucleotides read TGTGCCAGCAGTTCAAGACAGGGGAGAGATACGCAGTATTTT. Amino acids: CASSSRQGRDTQYF. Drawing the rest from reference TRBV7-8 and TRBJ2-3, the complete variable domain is GAGVSQSPRYKVAKRGQDVALRCDPISGHVSLFWYQQALGQGPEFLTYFQNEAQLDKSGLPSDRFFAERPEGSVSTLKIQRTQQEDSAVYLCASSSRQGRDTQYFGPGTRLTVL.

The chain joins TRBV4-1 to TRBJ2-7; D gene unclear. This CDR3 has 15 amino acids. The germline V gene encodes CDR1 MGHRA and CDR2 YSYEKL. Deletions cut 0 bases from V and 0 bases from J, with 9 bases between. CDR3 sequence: CASSQEKILSYEQYF. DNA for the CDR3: TGCGCCAGCAGCCAAGAGAAGATCCTCTCCTACGAGCAGTACTTC.

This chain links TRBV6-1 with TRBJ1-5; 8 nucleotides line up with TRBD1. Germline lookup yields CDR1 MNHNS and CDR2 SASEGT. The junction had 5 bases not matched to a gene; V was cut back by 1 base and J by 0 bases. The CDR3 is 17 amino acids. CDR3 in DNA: TGTGCCAGCAGTGAAGACAGGGGGGTCCCTAGCAATCAGCCCCAGCATTTT. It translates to CASSEDRGVPSNQPQHF.

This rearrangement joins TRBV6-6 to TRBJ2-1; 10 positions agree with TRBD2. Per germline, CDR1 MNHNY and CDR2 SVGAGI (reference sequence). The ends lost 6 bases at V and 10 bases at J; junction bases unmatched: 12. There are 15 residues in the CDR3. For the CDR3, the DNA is TGTGCCAGCAGCCCCGGGACTAGCGAGAAAAGGGAGCAGTTCTTC. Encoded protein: CASSPGTSEKREQFF.